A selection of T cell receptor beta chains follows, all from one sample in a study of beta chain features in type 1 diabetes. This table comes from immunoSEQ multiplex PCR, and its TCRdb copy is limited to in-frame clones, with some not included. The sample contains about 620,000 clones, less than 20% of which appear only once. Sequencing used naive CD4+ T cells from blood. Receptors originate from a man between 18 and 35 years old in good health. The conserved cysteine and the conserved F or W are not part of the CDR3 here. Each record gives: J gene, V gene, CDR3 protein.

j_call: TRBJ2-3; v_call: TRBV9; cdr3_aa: ASSVLGTQY
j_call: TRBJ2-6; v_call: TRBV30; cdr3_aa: ARITRAGDSSGANVLT
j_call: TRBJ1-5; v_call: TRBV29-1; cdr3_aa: SVRPTGLNQPQH
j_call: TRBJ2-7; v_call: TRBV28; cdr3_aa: ASSFFGTGTVEQY
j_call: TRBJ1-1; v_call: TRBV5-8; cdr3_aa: ASSFRGAGTEAF
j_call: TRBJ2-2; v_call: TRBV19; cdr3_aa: ASSMTGGIGELF
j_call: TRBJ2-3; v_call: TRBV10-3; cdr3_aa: AISERLRIAGGRPDTQY
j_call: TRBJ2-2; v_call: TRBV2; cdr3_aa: ASSALGTSGNTGELF
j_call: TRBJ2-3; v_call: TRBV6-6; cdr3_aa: ASGIPQGRDTQY
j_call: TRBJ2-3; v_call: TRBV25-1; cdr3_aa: ASSEYIRAGGTQY
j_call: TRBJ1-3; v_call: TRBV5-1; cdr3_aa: ASSSDWTRSGNTIY
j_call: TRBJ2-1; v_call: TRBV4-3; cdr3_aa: ASSLGGYNEQF
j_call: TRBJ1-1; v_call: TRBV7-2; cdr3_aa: ASSLRSAGWPSEAF
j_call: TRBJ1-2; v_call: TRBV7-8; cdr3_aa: ASSLIKGNDGYT
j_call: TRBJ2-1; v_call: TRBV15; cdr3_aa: ATGGRGSYNEQF
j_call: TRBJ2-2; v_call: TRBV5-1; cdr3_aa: ASSLVPGSNTGELF
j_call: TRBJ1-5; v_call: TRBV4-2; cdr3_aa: ASSQEGQGIQPQH
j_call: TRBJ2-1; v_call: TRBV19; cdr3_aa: ASSGLPTNEQF
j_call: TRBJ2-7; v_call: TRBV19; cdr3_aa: ASSIRAGRHEQY
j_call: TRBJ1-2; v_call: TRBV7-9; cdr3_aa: ASTLGQGERGYT
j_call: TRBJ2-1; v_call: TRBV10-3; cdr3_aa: AISVPSGGYGEQF
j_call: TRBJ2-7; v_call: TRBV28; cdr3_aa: ASSRSGTGFLLQY
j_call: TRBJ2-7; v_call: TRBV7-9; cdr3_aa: ASRRTGGTSYEQY
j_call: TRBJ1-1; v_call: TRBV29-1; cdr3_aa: SGGGRMNTEAF
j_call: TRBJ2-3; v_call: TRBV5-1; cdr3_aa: ASSSALAGPSTDTQY
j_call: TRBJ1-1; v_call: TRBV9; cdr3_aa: ASSVGTTGTGGFTEAF
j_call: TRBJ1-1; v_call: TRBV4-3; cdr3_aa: ASSQDRATRGLGTEAF
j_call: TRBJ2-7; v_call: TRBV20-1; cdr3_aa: SATTNYEQY